This TCR beta chain was sequenced during a study of T cells after yellow fever vaccination. Across the whole study: Each low-cell-number fraction was prepared by means of SMART-Seq v4 Ultra Low Input. Findings and limits, study-wide: The CD4 compartment and the CD8 compartment contained a small share of clonotypes in common.

TCRdb itself ran the 5' RACE reads through MiXCR, one entry per CDR3 protein. The table has 50,000 to 60,000 distinct CDR3 sequences, around 6.2% seen once; the top ten hold less than 40%. Germline V gene data show CDR1 as MGHRA and CDR2 as YSYEKL. V lost 7 bases to trimming and J lost 0 bases, with 15 bases between them. There are 15 residues in the CDR3. This TCR was recovered from a man aged 18 to 29 who received the YFV17D yellow fever vaccine. The material sequenced was PBMCs, either bulk or a sorted T-cell subset (CD4+, CD8+, memory, or dextramer-sorted; not recorded which), taken on the day of the yellow fever booster vaccination. J is TRBJ1-2 and V is TRBV4-1; D ambiguous. CDR3 nucleotides: TGCGCCAGCACCCCCGGCGGCAGCTCTAACTATGGCTACACCTTC. Translation: CASTPGGSSNYGYTF.